This T cell receptor (beta chain) was identified in a study of T cell changes during pregnancy in multiple sclerosis. J was trimmed by 2 bases and V by 1 base; bases with no gene match: 2. The CDR3 runs 15 residues. The germline V gene encodes CDR1 SGHNT and CDR2 YYREEE (reference sequence). Method: immunoSEQ multiplex PCR; TCRdb's copy keeps in-frame clones and lacks some. The table shows nearly 110,000 clones, with 85% to 95% occurring only once. The sample was peripheral blood, taken in the third trimester of pregnancy. The source is a female donor in good health, enrolled as a control in a pregnancy study. The chain links TRBV5-4 to TRBJ2-1; 8 nucleotides agree with TRBD1. CDR3 DNA sequence: TGTGCCAGCAGCTTGCAGGGGGCTCCCTACAATGAGCAGTTCTTC. This codes for CASSLQGAPYNEQFF.